These 3 T cell receptor beta chains were all obtained from the same sample, sequenced in a study of T cells in women clearing cervical HPV infection. TCRdb's copy holds only in-frame clones and misses some; the assay was immunoSEQ multiplex PCR. Here the sample table reports 30,000 to 40,000 clones. The sample taken for sequencing was blood buffy coat. Receptors originate from a woman between 18 and 75 years old with a cervical HPV16 infection that either progressed to CIN3+ or cleared (not recorded which).

As to this clone: Read sequence stops 3 residues before the CDR3 end, and the germline J gene provides the missing end. The same CDR3 arises from other DNA sequences in this sample as well. V and J are TRBV5-1 and TRBJ1-3; perhaps TRBD1 as D (6 bases). The CDR3 is 16 residues long. V lost 0 bases to trimming and J lost 8 bases, with 18 bases between them. Germline assignment: CDR1 SGHRS and CDR2 YFSETQ. CDR3 residues: CASSLAGQSNGDTIYF. The covered CDR3 bases are TGCGCCAGCAGCTTGGCCGGACAGTCCAACGGGGACACC. Full variable domain (outside the CDR3, taken from reference TRBV5-1 and TRBJ1-3): KAGVTQTPRYLIKTRGQQVTLSCSPISGHRSVSWYQQTPGQGLQFLFEYFSETQRNKGNFPGRFSGRQFSNSRSEMNVSTLELGDSALYLCASSLAGQSNGDTIYFGEGSWLTVV.

CDR3 DNA, as far as it was read: TGCAGTGCTAGAGTTTTTGGGACAGCTCTCTCCTACGAG. Amino acid sequence: CSARVFGTALSYE. Given in full, the CDR3 is CSARVFGTALSYEQYF. The rearrangement joins TRBV20-1 to TRBJ2-7, with 7 bases fitting TRBD1. Sequencing ends 3 residues short of the CDR3 end; the germline J gene provides the rest. Germline V gene data show CDR1 as DFQATT and CDR2 as SNEGSKA (reference sequence). V trimming: 1 base; J trimming: 0 bases; junction bases outside the gene matches: 9. CDR3 size: 16 residues.

This clone is identified as large from frequency. The read is 3 residues too short to cover the CDR3 end, so that end is filled in from the germline J gene. The V and J genes are TRBV6-1 and TRBJ2-5; D uncertain. V lost 1 base, J lost 1 base, and 13 bases lay in between. Per the germline V gene, CDR1 is MNHNS and CDR2 is SASEGT. There are 16 residues in the CDR3. The CDR3: CASSEELAARQETQYF. The covered CDR3 bases are TGTGCCAGCAGTGAAGAATTGGCGGCCCGCCAAGAGACC.